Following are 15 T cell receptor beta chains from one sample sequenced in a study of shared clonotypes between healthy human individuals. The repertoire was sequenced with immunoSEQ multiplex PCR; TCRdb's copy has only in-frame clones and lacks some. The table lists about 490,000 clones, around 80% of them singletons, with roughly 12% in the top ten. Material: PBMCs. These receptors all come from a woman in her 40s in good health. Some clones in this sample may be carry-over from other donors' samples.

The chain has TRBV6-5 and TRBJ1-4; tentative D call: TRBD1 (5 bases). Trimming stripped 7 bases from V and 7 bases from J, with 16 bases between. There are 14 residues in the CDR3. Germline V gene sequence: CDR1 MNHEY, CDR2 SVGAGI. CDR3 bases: TGTGCCAGCAAGCCAGCGGGGGGGACTGAAAAACTGTTTTTT. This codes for CASKPAGGTEKLFF.

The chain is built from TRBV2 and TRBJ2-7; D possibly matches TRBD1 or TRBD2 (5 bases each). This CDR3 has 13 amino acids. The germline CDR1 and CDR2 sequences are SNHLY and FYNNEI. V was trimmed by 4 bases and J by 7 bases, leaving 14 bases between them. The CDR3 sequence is CASSAPGRREQYF. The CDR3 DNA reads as TGTGCCAGCAGTGCACCGGGGCGGCGGGAGCAGTACTTC.

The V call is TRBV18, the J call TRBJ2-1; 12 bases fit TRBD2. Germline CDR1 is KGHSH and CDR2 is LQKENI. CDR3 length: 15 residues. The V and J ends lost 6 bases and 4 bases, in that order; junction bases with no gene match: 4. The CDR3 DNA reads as TGTGCCAGCTCGCCCACTAGCGGGAGGTACAATGAGCAGTTCTTC. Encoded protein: CASSPTSGRYNEQFF.

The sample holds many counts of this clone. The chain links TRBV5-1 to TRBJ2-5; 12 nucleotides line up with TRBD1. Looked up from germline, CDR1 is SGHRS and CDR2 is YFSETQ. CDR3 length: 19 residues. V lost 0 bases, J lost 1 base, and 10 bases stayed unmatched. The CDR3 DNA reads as TGCGCCAGCAGCTTGGTGATCGGGACAGGGGGCTTCGGCCAAGAGACCCAGTACTTC. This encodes CASSLVIGTGGFGQETQYF.

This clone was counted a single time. DNA of the CDR3: TGTGCCAGCAGCTGGGGGGGAGGGCAACCCCTGGAGCTGTTTTTT. Translating it yields CASSWGGGQPLELFF. This sequence joins TRBV11-1 and TRBJ2-2; TRBD2 matches 7 bases. This CDR3 is built from 15 residues. Trimming removed 4 bases from V and 10 bases from J; junction bases left unmatched: 12. Germline values: CDR1 SGHAT, CDR2 FQDESV (reference sequence).

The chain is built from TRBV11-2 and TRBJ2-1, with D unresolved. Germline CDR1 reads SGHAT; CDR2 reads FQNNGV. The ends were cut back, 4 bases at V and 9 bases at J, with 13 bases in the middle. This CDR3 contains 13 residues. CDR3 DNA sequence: TGTGCCAGCAGCTACGGGTCCGCCGGTGAGCAGTTCTTC. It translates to CASSYGSAGEQFF. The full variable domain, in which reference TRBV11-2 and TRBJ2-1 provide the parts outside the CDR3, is EAGVAQSPRYKIIEKRQSVAFWCNPISGHATLYWYQQILGQGPKLLIQFQNNGVVDDSQLPKDRFSAERLKGVDSTLKIQPAKLEDSAVYLCASSYGSAGEQFFGPGTRLTVL.

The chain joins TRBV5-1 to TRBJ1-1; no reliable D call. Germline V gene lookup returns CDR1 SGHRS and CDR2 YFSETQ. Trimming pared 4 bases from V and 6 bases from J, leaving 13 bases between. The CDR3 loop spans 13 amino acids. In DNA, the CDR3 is TGCGCCAGCAGCCCCGAGACGGCCTCTGAAGCTTTCTTT. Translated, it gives CASSPETASEAFF. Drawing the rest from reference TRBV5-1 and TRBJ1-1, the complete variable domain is KAGVTQTPRYLIKTRGQQVTLSCSPISGHRSVSWYQQTPGQGLQFLFEYFSETQRNKGNFPGRFSGRQFSNSRSEMNVSTLELGDSALYLCASSPETASEAFFGQGTRLTVV.

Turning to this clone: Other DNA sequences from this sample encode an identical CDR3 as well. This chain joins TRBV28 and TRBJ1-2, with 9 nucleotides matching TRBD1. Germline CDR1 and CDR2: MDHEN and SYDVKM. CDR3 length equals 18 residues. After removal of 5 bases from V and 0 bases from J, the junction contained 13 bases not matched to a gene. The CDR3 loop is CASSPRGMDRGPNYGYTF. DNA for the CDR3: TGTGCCAGCAGTCCCCGGGGAATGGACAGGGGCCCTAACTATGGCTACACCTTC.

In nucleotides, the CDR3 is TGTGCCAGCAGCTTTGGGGCGGGACGGAACACTGAAGCTTTCTTT. Its translation: CASSFGAGRNTEAFF. The J gene is TRBJ1-1, the V gene TRBV11-3; maybe TRBD1 (5 bases). Germline CDR1 and CDR2: SGHNT and YENEEA. There are 15 residues in the CDR3. Trimming took off 3 bases at V and 1 base at J, with 12 bases between the two ends.

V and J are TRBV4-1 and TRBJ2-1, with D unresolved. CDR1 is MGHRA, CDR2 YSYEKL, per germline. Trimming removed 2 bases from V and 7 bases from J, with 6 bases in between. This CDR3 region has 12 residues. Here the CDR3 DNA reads TGCGCCAGCAGCCAATATAGGAATGAGCAGTTCTTC. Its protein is CASSQYRNEQFF.

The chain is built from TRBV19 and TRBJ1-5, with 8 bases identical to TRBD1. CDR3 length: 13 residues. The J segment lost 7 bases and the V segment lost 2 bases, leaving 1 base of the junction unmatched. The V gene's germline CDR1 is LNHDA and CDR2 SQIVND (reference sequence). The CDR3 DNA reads TGTGCCAGTAGTATACAGGGGGCGCAGCCCCAGCATTTT. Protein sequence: CASSIQGAQPQHF.

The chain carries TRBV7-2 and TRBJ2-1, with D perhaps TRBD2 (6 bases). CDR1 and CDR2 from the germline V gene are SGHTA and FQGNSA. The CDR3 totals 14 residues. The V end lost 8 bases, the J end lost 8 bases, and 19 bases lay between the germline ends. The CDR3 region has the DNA TGTGCCAGCCGGGGAACGGGAGCTAGCGATGAGCAGTTCTTC. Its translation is CASRGTGASDEQFF.

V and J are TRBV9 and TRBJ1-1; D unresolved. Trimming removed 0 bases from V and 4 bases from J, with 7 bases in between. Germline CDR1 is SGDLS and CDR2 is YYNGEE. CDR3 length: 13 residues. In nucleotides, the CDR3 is TGTGCCAGCAGCGTAGCCGCTGCCACTGAAGCTTTCTTT. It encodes CASSVAAATEAFF.

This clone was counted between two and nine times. CDR3 bases: TGTGCCAGCAGTGAAGCAACCGGGACAAGTGCCGGAAACACCATATATTTT. As protein: CASSEATGTSAGNTIYF. The V gene is TRBV6-1, the J gene TRBJ1-3; a possible D gene is TRBD1 (6 bases). CDR1 and CDR2 (germline): MNHNS, SASEGT. Trimming took 0 bases from V and 4 from J, leaving 16 bases between them. This CDR3 comprises 17 residues.

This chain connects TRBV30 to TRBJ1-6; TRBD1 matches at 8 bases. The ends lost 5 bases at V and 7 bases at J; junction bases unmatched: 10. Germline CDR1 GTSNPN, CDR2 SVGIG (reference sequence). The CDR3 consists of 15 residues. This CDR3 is CAWAQGGTQNSPLHF. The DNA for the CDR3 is TGTGCCTGGGCACAGGGGGGAACACAGAATTCACCCCTCCACTTT.